This TCR beta chain derives from a study of control samples from healthy donors and cancer patients. Germline V gene lookup returns CDR1 MDHEN and CDR2 SYDVKM. The V end lost 3 bases, the J end lost 4 bases, and 9 bases lay between the germline ends. The CDR3 totals 13 residues. Profiled with immunoSEQ multiplex PCR; TCRdb holds only in-frame clones, not every one. This sample's table has fewer than 250,000 clones. The sample was blood. The chain is built from TRBV28 and TRBJ1-2, with unresolved D. This receptor was identified in a woman aged 25 to 39 in good health. The CDR3 coding sequence is TGTGCCAGCAGTTTCCAGGTCTTCTATGGCTACACCTTC. Amino acids: CASSFQVFYGYTF.